This TCR beta chain was retrieved from a study of shared clonotypes between healthy human individuals. An approximately 200 ng quantity of DNA, tens of thousands of T cell genomes, went into the sorted-subset replicate PCRs. Here immunoSEQ multiplex PCR was the method, and the copy in TCRdb shows in-frame clones only, minus some. The profile shows some 2.4 million clones, approximately 94% of them singletons. The V gene lost 2 bases and the J gene lost 2 bases, with 6 bases spanning the gap. Germline V gene data show CDR1 as KGHSH and CDR2 as LQKENI. CDR3 length: 13 amino acids. Details on this clone: Other DNA variants within this sample encode the same CDR3.

The chain couples TRBV18 to TRBJ1-2; D uncertain. Sequenced input: naive CD4+ T cells from PBMCs. The subset here: CD45RA+ positively selected. The receptor was isolated from a man between 18 and 29 years old in good health. Some clones in this sample may be carry-over from other donors' samples. The CDR3 loop reads CASSPDKNYGYTF. CDR3 sequence (DNA): TGTGCCAGCTCACCAGACAAGAACTATGGCTACACCTTC. The full variable domain, in which reference TRBV18 and TRBJ1-2 provide the parts outside the CDR3, is NAGVMQNPRHLVRRRGQEARLRCSPMKGHSHVYWYRQLPEEGLKFMVYLQKENIIDESGMPKERFSAEFPKEGPSILRIQQVVRGDSAAYFCASSPDKNYGYTFGSGTRLTVV.